The subject of this entry is one T cell receptor beta chain. No cognate antigen has been identified for it. No base-level quality is on record; no much larger clone is a single base apart. The CDR3 runs 15 amino acids, cysteine and phenylalanine included. Only CDR3 DNA remains: 45 bases, in frame from the first base. The junction carries 18 bases between V and J, which are trimmed by 6 bases and 4 bases respectively. The germline V gene sets CDR1 to MDHEN and CDR2 to SYDVKM. The entire isolated RNA was reverse transcribed using the High Capacity cDNA Reverse Transcription Kit, and thus expressed TCRB transcripts were sequenced. Deep immunoSEQ sequencing was applied to naive, central memory and regulatory T cell samples, giving an average of around 4 million total reads per sample. Sorted cells were lysed in RLT buffer and RNA was extracted with DNase-treated RNeasy Micro or Mini kits, depending on cell number. Each cell subset was processed separately to prevent cross-contamination, with patient and healthy donor samples processed together. The immunoSEQ multiplex PCR was used to amplify TCRB sequences from cDNA, generating 87-bp fragments that spanned the CDR3 region. Amplicons were sequenced on the Illumina HiSeq platform. In the paper's pipeline: Synthetic template baselines were used to correct PCR bias computationally, reads within Hamming distance 2 were collapsed together, and singletons that could not be merged were discarded. Reads were aligned against IMGT so that V, D and J genes, CDR3 length and insertions or deletions at six rearrangement sites could be assigned. Within each subset, clonotype counts were normalized to sorted cell number, and only after that were true diversity and Gini coefficients computed with the tcR R package. Repertoire sharing was quantified using the overlap coefficient calculated on TCRB nucleotide sequences. As a proxy for the pre-selection repertoire, out-of-frame TCRB sequences from naive cells were analyzed. Here the immuneACCESS table is served through TCRdb, limited to in-frame sequences with V and J called. Missing clones are a known gap in these copies; in checked studies unresolved V genes cover under half, and the rest lacks a known reason. The D gene and trimming were derived from the DNA, and the V and J assignments and clone size from that table. This sample is represented by hundreds of thousands of clones; roughly an eighth of them were singletons. About 0.02% of the sample comes from the top ten.

The record originates from a study of beta chain features in type 1 diabetes listed by TCRdb under 2018. About the investigation overall: Patients and healthy donors did not differ in mean age, gender distribution, total cell number or subset yield. The study compared TCRB repertoires of sorted circulating CD4+ T cell subsets between recently diagnosed type 1 diabetes patients and matched healthy donors. A total of over 95,000,000 sorted cells were examined across all samples, and RNA yield correlated strongly with the number of cells per subset. Naive and central memory subsets were obtained from all 30 or so donors, but regulatory and stem cell-like memory subsets were isolated from only 8 patients and roughly eight healthy donors.

Each donor gave one peripheral blood draw, about 110 mL on average, collected into heparinised tubes. Naive, central memory, regulatory and stem cell-like memory CD4+ T cells were sorted on a BD FACSAria II using a panel including CD45RO, CCR7, CD25, CD127, CD95 and CD27. All sorted populations exceeded 95% purity. PBMCs were separated immediately by Lymphoprep density gradient centrifugation and were stained directly, without being cultured. Samples were stained and sorted in pairs, with one healthy donor and one patient per experiment, so that batch effects were minimized. The research as a whole found: PCR might favor shorter templates, but patient and control samples were amplified and corrected together, so any skew would affect both groups equally. Because cDNA was sequenced instead of genomic DNA, highly expressing activated cells could be over-represented, though the groups showed no difference in activation or CD3 levels. Fewer insertions and more nucleotide deletions at VDJ recombination sites were observed in patients with type 1 diabetes, implying thymic rearrangement abnormalities. HLA sub-analyses involved small numbers of individuals, so any influence of HLA type on TCRB rearrangement remained unresolved. In all four CD4+ subsets, TCRB CDR3 length was moderately but significantly shorter in type 1 diabetes patients. Naive, central memory and regulatory TCRB repertoires appeared to be more similar among patients than among healthy donors.

In this chain, TRBV28 is recombined with TRBJ1-1, with the D gene not clear enough to name. Sample: naive CD4+ T cells from blood. This specimen's cell subset or site label, interpreted: true naive CD4+ T cells. This clonotype originated in a man between 18 and 35 years old with type 1 diabetes. The CDR3 has the sequence CASRPLGTAGTEAFF. The DNA sequence is given as TGTGCCAGCAGACCTTTAGGAACAGCCGGCACTGAAGCTTTCTTT.